This T cell receptor (beta chain) came from a study of control samples from healthy donors and cancer patients. V dropped 2 bases and J dropped 4 bases, with 12 bases sitting between them. The CDR3 is made up of 15 amino acids. The germline gives CDR1 SGDLS, CDR2 YYNGEE. Sequencing was performed with immunoSEQ multiplex PCR; in TCRdb, only in-frame clones are kept and a portion is missing. The sample has 160,000 or so clones, 80% to 95% seen once; the top ten hold roughly 0.7%. The source material was blood. The receptor was isolated from a woman in her twenties or thirties in good health. The chain is built from TRBV9 and TRBJ1-4, with D possibly matching TRBD1 (5 bases). CDR3 nucleotides: TGTGCCAGCAGCGTCTCGGGGCTGGGTAATGAAAAACTGTTTTTT. It translates to CASSVSGLGNEKLFF.